A selection of T cell receptor beta chains follows, all from one sample in a study of blood T cell repertoires in COVID-19. Clones were sequenced by immunoSEQ multiplex PCR, and TCRdb holds only the in-frame ones, with some missing. The profile shows approximately 380,000 clones, just over 90% of them singletons. Sequenced input: PBMCs or T cells enriched from blood (not recorded which). These receptors all stem from a woman between 35 and 50 years old who had been exposed to COVID-19. The CDR3 runs from the conserved cysteine through the conserved F or W. The D gene is left open where the match is weak. Size tells how often a clone was seen (once, few, many) or the class of an expanded clone, and some rows leave it out.

j_call: TRBJ2-1
v_call: TRBV30
clone_size: once
d_call: TRBD2
cdr3_nt: TGTGCCTGGAGCGCGGGGGGGCGTTACAATGAGCAGTTCTTC
cdr3_aa: CAWSAGGRYNEQFF

j_call: TRBJ1-4
v_call: TRBV5-1
clone_size: .
d_call: TRBD1
cdr3_nt: TGCGCCAGCAGCGTAAGGGACAGGCGGGAAAAACTGTTTTTT
cdr3_aa: CASSVRDRREKLFF

j_call: TRBJ2-5
v_call: TRBV2
clone_size: .
d_call: TRBD1
cdr3_nt: TGTGCCAGCAGTGTCGGGACAGCGCCCGGGACCCAGTACTTC
cdr3_aa: CASSVGTAPGTQYF

j_call: TRBJ1-6
v_call: TRBV9
clone_size: .
d_call: .
cdr3_nt: TGTGCCAGCAGCGCGGACAGTTTTAATTCACCCCTCCACTTT
cdr3_aa: CASSADSFNSPLHF

j_call: TRBJ1-2
v_call: TRBV2
clone_size: .
d_call: TRBD1
cdr3_nt: TGTGCCAGCAGTCGAGGGACAGGGGTAGACGGCTACACCTTC
cdr3_aa: CASSRGTGVDGYTF

j_call: TRBJ1-4
v_call: TRBV18
clone_size: once
d_call: TRBD1
cdr3_nt: TGTGCCAGCTCACCACCCTCGGACAGGGGGAATGAAAAACTGTTTTTT
cdr3_aa: CASSPPSDRGNEKLFF

j_call: TRBJ1-3
v_call: TRBV2
clone_size: .
d_call: TRBD1
cdr3_nt: TGTGCCAGCAGTGGACAACCAGGGGGAGGAACGACCATATATTTT
cdr3_aa: CASSGQPGGGTTIYF

j_call: TRBJ2-7
v_call: TRBV12-3/TRBV12-4
clone_size: .
d_call: .
cdr3_nt: TGTGCCAGCAGTTTTCGGGGGGAGCAGTACTTC
cdr3_aa: CASSFRGEQYF

j_call: TRBJ1-2
v_call: TRBV6-5
clone_size: .
d_call: .
cdr3_nt: TGTGCCACCCAGGACAGATCCGACTATGGCTACACCTTC
cdr3_aa: CATQDRSDYGYTF

j_call: TRBJ2-1
v_call: TRBV4-1
clone_size: .
d_call: TRBD2
cdr3_nt: TGCGCCAGCAGCCAAGAGGCCCGCGGGAGCTCCTACAATGAGCAGTTCTTC
cdr3_aa: CASSQEARGSSYNEQFF

j_call: TRBJ1-2
v_call: TRBV14
clone_size: .
d_call: .
cdr3_nt: TGTGCCAGCAGCCAAGACAGGGTCGCTGGCTACACCTTC
cdr3_aa: CASSQDRVAGYTF

j_call: TRBJ1-2
v_call: TRBV19
clone_size: once
d_call: TRBD1
cdr3_nt: TGTGCCAGTAGTGAGAGACAGGGGGCAGATGGCTACACCTTC
cdr3_aa: CASSERQGADGYTF

j_call: TRBJ2-1
v_call: TRBV15
clone_size: .
d_call: TRBD2
cdr3_nt: TGTGCCACCAGCAGAGATTCTGGCGGGAGACTCTACAATGAGCAGTTCTTC
cdr3_aa: CATSRDSGGRLYNEQFF

j_call: TRBJ2-1
v_call: TRBV3-1/TRBV3-2
clone_size: .
d_call: TRBD2
cdr3_nt: TGTGCCAGCAGCCAAAGACTAGCGGGAGGGCAATACAATGAGCAGTTCTTC
cdr3_aa: CASSQRLAGGQYNEQFF

j_call: TRBJ2-5
v_call: TRBV2
clone_size: .
d_call: TRBD2
cdr3_nt: TGTGCCAGCGCAGAGCGGGGGACACAAGAGACCCAGTACTTC
cdr3_aa: CASAERGTQETQYF

j_call: TRBJ2-5
v_call: TRBV6-6
clone_size: .
d_call: TRBD1
cdr3_nt: TGTGCCAGCAGTCGGAGGACAGGGGATCAAGAGACCCAGTACTTC
cdr3_aa: CASSRRTGDQETQYF